This T cell receptor beta chain was retrieved from a study of cytomegalovirus exposure and HLA in healthy donors. Study results and caveats: For TCR beta chains, V- and J-gene trimming was later linked to a missense DCLRE1C variant.

Healthy individuals who donated bone marrow served as the donors. The CDR3 is made up of 15 amino acids. Germline trimming cut 3 bases from V and 10 bases from J; bases unmatched to any gene: 7. The germline gives CDR1 SGHVS, CDR2 FNYEAQ. PCR employed 60 Vbeta and 13 Jbeta primers. The assay was immunoSEQ multiplex PCR, and TCRdb's table has in-frame clones only and misses some. The sample has approximately 70,000 clones; 60% to 80% are singletons. On this clone itself: Its antigen is still unknown.

Sequencing was carried out using PBMCs. This chain links TRBV7-6 with TRBJ2-1, with TRBD2 identical over 12 bases. This TCR came from a woman aged 25 to 45 in good health and CMV-seropositive. The CDR3 here is CASSLTSGSGNEQFF. In DNA, the CDR3 is TGTGCCAGCAGCTTGACTAGCGGGAGTGGAAACGAGCAGTTCTTC. The variable domain in full, with the rest retrieved from reference TRBV7-6 and TRBJ2-1, is GAGVSQSPRYKVTKRGQDVALRCDPISGHVSLYWYRQALGQGPEFLTYFNYEAQQDKSGLPNDRFSAERPEGSISTLTIQRTEQRDSAMYRCASSLTSGSGNEQFFGPGTRLTVL.